Below are 17 T cell receptor beta chains sequenced from a single sample in a study of blood T cells in healthy people across ages. PCR was performed a second time for about 7 to 12 cycles using a sample-barcoded 5' primer and a J-beta primer mix. One entry per CDR3 protein, called by TCRdb with MiXCR from the 5' RACE reads. The table lists about 1,400,000 distinct CDR3 sequences, 42% of them singletons. The sample comprised blood. These receptors were collected from a woman aged 18-29 years in good health.

The J gene is TRBJ2-5, the V gene TRBV7-6; 9 bases match TRBD1. V shed 4 bases, J shed 3 bases, and the junction held 3 bases outside the gene matches. The CDR3 has 14 residues. Germline lookup yields CDR1 SGHVS and CDR2 FNYEAQ. CDR3 amino acids: CASSWDRVEETQYF. CDR3 sequence (DNA): TGTGCCAGCAGCTGGGACAGGGTCGAAGAGACCCAGTACTTC.

This clonotype appeared a few times. CDR3 amino acids: CSARDSRGGIQETQYF. Here the CDR3 DNA reads TGCAGTGCTAGAGATAGCAGAGGGGGGATTCAAGAGACCCAGTACTTC. This chain joins TRBV20-1 and TRBJ2-5; perhaps D is TRBD1 or TRBD2 (6 bases each). CDR1 is DFQATT, CDR2 SNEGSKA, per germline (reference sequence). V shed 0 bases and J shed 2 bases, with 16 bases lying between them. This CDR3 is 16 amino acids long.

There are a few counts of this clonotype. The chain is built from TRBV20-1 and TRBJ1-2, with TRBD1 matching 9 bases. This CDR3 is 14 amino acids long. J lost 6 bases, V lost 6 bases, and 11 bases had no gene match. Germline assignment: CDR1 DFQATT and CDR2 SNEGSKA (reference sequence). Here the CDR3 reads CSAMSQGAVNGYTF. The CDR3 DNA is TGCAGTGCAATGTCACAGGGGGCAGTTAATGGCTACACCTTC.

The CDR3 sequence: CASSPTPKSTNEQFF. DNA for the CDR3: TGTGCCAGCAGCCCGACCCCAAAAAGTACCAATGAGCAGTTCTTC. This rearrangement joins TRBV4-2 to TRBJ2-1, with D unclear. Germline V CDR1 and CDR2: LGHNA, YNFKEQ. The CDR3 has 15 amino acids. V lost 4 bases to trimming and J lost 6 bases, with 16 bases between them.

Only a few counts were recorded for this clonotype. The chain is built from TRBV29-1 and TRBJ1-1; 7 bases are shared with TRBD1. The CDR3 sequence is 14 residues long. J lost 4 bases, V lost 4 bases, and 9 bases had no gene match. Germline V gene lookup returns CDR1 SQVTM and CDR2 ANQGSEA. In DNA form, the CDR3 reads TGCAGCGTTGTTATAAGGGGGCTAGTCACTGAAGCTTTCTTT. It is translated as CSVVIRGLVTEAFF.

In its sample, this clonotype was seen a few times. This chain joins TRBV4-1 and TRBJ2-1, with 7 bases that match TRBD2. The CDR3 contains 16 residues. Germline values: CDR1 MGHRA, CDR2 YSYEKL. J was trimmed by 7 bases and V by 0 bases; bases with no gene match: 9. The CDR3 spells CASSQEGSGAGNEQFF. The CDR3 DNA sequence: TGCGCCAGCAGCCAAGAAGGGAGCGGGGCTGGGAATGAGCAGTTCTTC.

In its sample, this clonotype was seen a few times. This chain links TRBV3-1 with TRBJ1-5, with D hard to call. In germline, CDR1 is LGHDT, CDR2 YNNKEL (reference sequence). The CDR3 contains 12 residues. The V and J ends lost 3 bases and 9 bases respectively, with 9 bases between them. The chain's CDR3 is CASSHLMAPQHF. CDR3 sequence (DNA): TGTGCCAGCAGCCACCTAATGGCGCCCCAGCATTTT.

This clonotype was recorded many times. This chain links TRBV7-2 with TRBJ2-5; no definite D call. V was cut by 3 bases and J by 8 bases, with 13 bases left in between. The CDR3 runs 13 residues. Germline-derived CDR1 and CDR2 are SGHTA and FQGNSA. CDR3 sequence: CASSLLGLRTQYF. In DNA form, the CDR3 reads TGTGCCAGCAGCTTGCTGGGCTTGCGCACCCAGTACTTC.

The CDR3 is CASSYPSGTATEQYF. The CDR3 nucleotides read TGTGCCAGCAGTTACCCTTCCGGGACAGCAACCGAGCAGTACTTC. The rearrangement links TRBV6-5 to TRBJ2-5; 7 nucleotides match TRBD1. The J call is uncertain, as TRBJ2-7 better fits the DNA end. This CDR3 has 15 amino acids. The germline gives CDR1 MNHEY, CDR2 SVGAGI.

This clonotype was seen only a few times. The chain uses TRBV9 and TRBJ1-6, with 10 bases aligning to TRBD1. The V gene's germline CDR1 is SGDLS and CDR2 YYNGEE. The CDR3 totals 14 residues. Germline trimming cut 0 bases from V and 10 bases from J; bases unmatched to any gene: 1. CDR3 sequence: CASSVGDRGSPLHF. Written as DNA, the CDR3 is TGTGCCAGCAGCGTAGGGGACAGGGGATCACCCCTCCACTTT.

V gene TRBV2 combines with J gene TRBJ1-1; D is undetermined. CDR3 length: 12 residues. Germline V gene sequence: CDR1 SNHLY, CDR2 FYNNEI. V was pared by 6 bases and J by 0 bases, with 5 bases between. The CDR3 DNA is TGTGCCAGCAGCGACGTGAACACTGAAGCTTTCTTT. It yields the protein CASSDVNTEAFF.

This clonotype was recorded a few times. This chain links TRBV20-1 with TRBJ2-3; D might be TRBD1 or TRBD2, each matching 5 bases. The V and J ends lost 3 bases and 2 bases respectively, with 12 bases between them. The CDR3 length is 14 residues. Germline V gives CDR1 DFQATT, CDR2 SNEGSKA (reference sequence). In nucleotides, the CDR3 is TGCAGTGCTAGTCCCGGGACCACCACAGATACGCAGTATTTT. It is translated as CSASPGTTTDTQYF.

V usage is TRBV28 and J usage is TRBJ2-7; the match to TRBD1 covers 10 bases. V shed 6 bases, J shed 5 bases, and the junction held 7 bases outside the gene matches. Looked up from germline, CDR1 is MDHEN and CDR2 is SYDVKM. The CDR3 extends over 14 amino acids. CDR3 protein: CASSPGQGFDEQYF. The CDR3 DNA reads as TGTGCCAGCAGCCCGGGACAGGGGTTTGACGAGCAGTACTTC.

This clonotype was recorded many times. The chain is built from TRBV4-1 and TRBJ2-5; D is uncertain. V dropped 1 base and J dropped 11 bases, with 20 bases sitting between them. The CDR3 consists of 15 residues. From germline, CDR1 is MGHRA and CDR2 YSYEKL. The CDR3 sequence is CASSQGGLGFDEQYF. In DNA, the CDR3 is TGCGCCAGCAGCCAAGGGGGATTGGGGTTCGATGAGCAGTACTTC.

This clonotype showed up many times. A much larger clone sits a single nucleotide away, making a read error possible. This sequence joins TRBV25-1 and TRBJ2-7; no clear D gene. The V gene's germline CDR1 is MGHDK and CDR2 SYGVNS. Trimming removed 3 bases at V and 3 bases at J, with 3 bases between. CDR3 length: 11 residues. CDR3 protein: CASSDIYEQYF. The CDR3 DNA reads as TGTGCCAGCAGTGACATCTACGAGCAGTACTTC.

The CDR3 DNA reads as TGTGCCAGCAGTGAAGGTGCCAATAGCAATCAGCCCCAGCATTTT. Amino acid sequence: CASSEGANSNQPQHF. This rearrangement joins TRBV2 to TRBJ1-5; D call uncertain. There are 15 residues in the CDR3. Trimming removed 1 base at V and 0 bases at J, with 7 bases between. Germline V gives CDR1 SNHLY, CDR2 FYNNEI.

This clonotype was seen a few times. This chain joins TRBV6-5 and TRBJ2-7; 9 bases line up with TRBD2. Looked up from germline, CDR1 is MNHEY and CDR2 is SVGAGI. Germline trimming cut 0 bases from V and 2 bases from J; bases unmatched to any gene: 5. The CDR3 runs to 16 residues. Here the CDR3 DNA reads TGTGCCAGCAGTTACTCGGGTGCGGGAGGGGCCTACGAGCAGTACTTC. This sequence encodes CASSYSGAGGAYEQYF.